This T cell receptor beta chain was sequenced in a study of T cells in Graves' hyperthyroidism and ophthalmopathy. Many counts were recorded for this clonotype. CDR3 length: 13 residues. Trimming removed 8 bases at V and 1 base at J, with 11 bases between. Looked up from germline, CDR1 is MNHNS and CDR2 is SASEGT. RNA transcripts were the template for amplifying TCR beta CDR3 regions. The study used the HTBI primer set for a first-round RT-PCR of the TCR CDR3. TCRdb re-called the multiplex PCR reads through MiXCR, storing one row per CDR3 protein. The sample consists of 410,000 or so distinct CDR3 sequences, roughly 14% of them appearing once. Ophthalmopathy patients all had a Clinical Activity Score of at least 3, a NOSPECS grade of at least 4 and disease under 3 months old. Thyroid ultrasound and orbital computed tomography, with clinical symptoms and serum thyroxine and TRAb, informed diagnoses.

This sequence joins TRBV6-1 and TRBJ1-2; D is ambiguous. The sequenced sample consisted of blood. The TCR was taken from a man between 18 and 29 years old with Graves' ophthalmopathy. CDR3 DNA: TGTGCCAGCCGCGACACATTTAACTATGGCTACACCTTC. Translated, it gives CASRDTFNYGYTF.